This entry lists 16 T cell receptor beta chains sequenced from one sample in a study of blood T cell repertoires in COVID-19. The repertoire was sequenced with immunoSEQ multiplex PCR; TCRdb's copy has only in-frame clones and lacks some. The sample records some 330,000 clones, about 89% being singletons. Sequencing used PBMCs or T cells enriched from blood (not recorded which). The receptors were gathered from a middle-aged man in a cohort exposed to, infected with or recovered from COVID-19 (not recorded which).

V gene TRBV19 combines with J gene TRBJ2-1, with TRBD2 identical over 13 bases. Germline values: CDR1 LNHDA, CDR2 SQIVND (reference sequence). The junction had 14 bases not matched to a gene; V was cut back by 5 bases and J by 4 bases. This CDR3 region has 19 residues. The CDR3 nucleotides are TGTGCCAGTAGTTCGGCCGGGACGGTGACTAGCGGGGGGTACAATGAGCAGTTCTTC. Encoded protein: CASSSAGTVTSGGYNEQFF.

The chain employs TRBV2 and TRBJ2-7, with TRBD1 identical over 8 bases. Looked up from germline, CDR1 is SNHLY and CDR2 is FYNNEI. J gave up 6 bases and V 6 bases, and 7 bases lay outside the gene matches. The CDR3 is made up of 13 amino acids. The CDR3 loop is CASRGTGETEQYF. CDR3 in DNA: TGTGCCAGCAGAGGGACAGGAGAGACCGAGCAGTACTTC.

The chain carries TRBV5-4 and TRBJ2-1, with 13 bases matching TRBD2. Germline lookup yields CDR1 SGHNT and CDR2 YYREEE (reference sequence). The CDR3 runs to 15 residues. J gave up 9 bases and V 2 bases, and 5 bases lay outside the gene matches. CDR3 in amino acids: CASSFGTSGMAEQFF. In DNA, the CDR3 is TGTGCCAGCAGCTTCGGGACTAGCGGGATGGCTGAGCAGTTCTTC.

Points on this clone: The same CDR3 can be traced to other DNA sequences in this sample. The rearrangement links TRBV5-1 to TRBJ2-2; D gene ambiguous. This CDR3 contains 15 residues. Trimming took 4 bases from V and 0 from J, leaving 10 bases between them. In germline, CDR1 is SGHRS, CDR2 YFSETQ. CDR3 coding DNA: TGCGCCAGCAGCCTTGGCGGCACGAACACCGGGGAGCTGTTTTTT. As protein: CASSLGGTNTGELFF. Full variable domain (rest looked up from reference TRBV5-1 and TRBJ2-2): KAGVTQTPRYLIKTRGQQVTLSCSPISGHRSVSWYQQTPGQGLQFLFEYFSETQRNKGNFPGRFSGRQFSNSRSEMNVSTLELGDSALYLCASSLGGTNTGELFFGEGSRLTVL.

The chain recombines TRBV10-2 with TRBJ1-4, with 7 bases lining up with TRBD1. This CDR3 region has 13 residues. CDR1 is WSHSY, CDR2 SAAADI, per germline. The V and J ends lost 3 bases and 13 bases, in that order; junction bases with no gene match: 8. For the CDR3, the DNA is TGCGCCAGCAGTGATTCGACAGGGTCCGGACTGTTTTTT. Translated: CASSDSTGSGLFF.

The chain recombines TRBV28 with TRBJ1-2; no clear D. Germline loops: CDR1 MDHEN, CDR2 SYDVKM. The CDR3 totals 12 residues. Trimming shortened V by 6 bases and J by 3 bases, and 8 bases separated the two germline ends. This CDR3 reads CASSPSDYGYTF. In DNA form, the CDR3 reads TGTGCCAGCAGCCCTTCGGACTATGGCTACACCTTC.

The chain joins TRBV2 to TRBJ1-2, with 8 positions matching TRBD1. Trimming removed 7 bases from V and 4 bases from J; junction bases left unmatched: 5. Germline V lookup: CDR1 SNHLY, CDR2 FYNNEI. The CDR3 is made up of 13 amino acids. The CDR3: CASTRQGIYGYTF. CDR3 bases: TGTGCCAGCACAAGACAGGGGATCTATGGCTACACCTTC.

The chain links TRBV7-9 to TRBJ2-5; D might be TRBD1 (5 bases). Germline V gene data show CDR1 as SEHNR and CDR2 as FQNEAQ (reference sequence). V lost 5 bases and J lost 2, with 12 bases in between. The length of the CDR3 is 14 residues. CDR3 nucleotides: TGTGCCAGCAGCCTTCAGGGTGGACAAGAGACCCAGTACTTC. This gives the protein CASSLQGGQETQYF.

The gene calls are TRBV11-2 and TRBJ2-1, with 8 nucleotides matching TRBD2. Germline trimming cut 5 bases from V and 6 bases from J; bases unmatched to any gene: 15. This CDR3 is built from 17 residues. Germline assignment: CDR1 SGHAT and CDR2 FQNNGV. CDR3: CASSVAPGSGVTNEQFF. CDR3 nucleotide sequence: TGTGCCAGCAGCGTAGCCCCGGGTAGCGGGGTGACCAATGAGCAGTTCTTC. Combining the CDR3 with reference TRBV11-2 and TRBJ2-1 gives the whole variable domain EAGVAQSPRYKIIEKRQSVAFWCNPISGHATLYWYQQILGQGPKLLIQFQNNGVVDDSQLPKDRFSAERLKGVDSTLKIQPAKLEDSAVYLCASSVAPGSGVTNEQFFGPGTRLTVL.

The chain couples TRBV5-1 to TRBJ1-1, with D unclear. Germline CDR1 is SGHRS and CDR2 is YFSETQ. The CDR3 contains 15 residues. Trimming pared 4 bases from V and 1 base from J, leaving 14 bases between. In nucleotides, the CDR3 is TGCGCCAGCAGCCCCCCTCGGGCGGGGAACACTGAAGCTTTCTTT. Translated, it gives CASSPPRAGNTEAFF.

V gene TRBV7-3 combines with J gene TRBJ2-1; D perhaps matches TRBD2 (5 bases). The germline V gene encodes CDR1 SGHTA and CDR2 FQGTGA. The CDR3 sequence is 16 residues long. Deletions cut 1 base from V and 8 bases from J, with 18 bases between. For the CDR3, the DNA is TGTGCCAGCAGCTTAAGTTCAGCGGTAAACCCGGATGAGCAGTTCTTC. It codes for CASSLSSAVNPDEQFF.

The chain joins TRBV7-6 to TRBJ1-2, with a tentative D call TRBD1 (5 bases). This CDR3 has 15 residues. Deletions cut 1 base from V and 1 base from J, with 10 bases between. CDR1 and CDR2 from the germline V gene are SGHVS and FNYEAQ. This CDR3 reads CASSLDTGLNYGYTF. In nucleotides, the CDR3 is TGTGCCAGCAGCTTAGACACAGGCCTTAACTATGGCTACACCTTC.

The chain carries TRBV5-8 and TRBJ2-1; 9 nucleotides match TRBD1. Germline assignment: CDR1 SGHTS and CDR2 YDEGEE. CDR3 length: 15 residues. The V segment lost 1 base and the J segment 6 bases; nucleotides outside the gene matches: 5. CDR3 sequence: CASSLWGTGINEQFF. In DNA, the CDR3 is TGTGCCAGCAGCTTGTGGGGGACAGGGATCAATGAGCAGTTCTTC. Filled out from reference TRBV5-8 and TRBJ2-1, the complete variable domain reads EAGVTQSPTHLIKTRGQQATLRCSPISGHTSVYWYQQALGLGLQFLLWYDEGEERNRGNFPPRFSGRQFPNYSSELNVNALELEDSALYLCASSLWGTGINEQFFGPGTRLTVL.

The rearrangement uses TRBV7-2 and TRBJ1-1; the D gene is possibly TRBD1 (5 bases). The V gene lost 4 bases and the J gene lost 4 bases, with 7 bases spanning the gap. The germline CDR1 and CDR2 sequences are SGHTA and FQGNSA. This CDR3 contains 12 residues. CDR3 region: CASSSRVTEAFF. The CDR3 DNA sequence: TGTGCCAGCAGCTCCAGGGTCACTGAAGCTTTCTTT.

The chain couples TRBV4-2 to TRBJ2-7, with a weak D call TRBD2 (6 bases). This CDR3 spans 16 amino acids. The V end lost 0 bases, the J end lost 2 bases, and 14 bases lay between the germline ends. Germline V gene data show CDR1 as LGHNA and CDR2 as YNFKEQ. The CDR3 loop is CASSQDWGGTTYEQYF. DNA of the CDR3: TGTGCCAGCAGCCAAGACTGGGGCGGGACCACCTACGAGCAGTACTTC.

This clone was found once. The chain carries TRBV3-1 (or the pseudogene TRBV3-2) and TRBJ2-2; no definite D call. This CDR3 region has 12 residues. Germline loops: CDR1 LGHDT, CDR2 YNNKEL (reference sequence). V shed 3 bases and J shed 7 bases, with 6 bases lying between them. The CDR3 nucleotides are TGTGCCAGCAGCCATGTCTTCGGGGAGCTGTTTTTT. Translation gives CASSHVFGELFF.